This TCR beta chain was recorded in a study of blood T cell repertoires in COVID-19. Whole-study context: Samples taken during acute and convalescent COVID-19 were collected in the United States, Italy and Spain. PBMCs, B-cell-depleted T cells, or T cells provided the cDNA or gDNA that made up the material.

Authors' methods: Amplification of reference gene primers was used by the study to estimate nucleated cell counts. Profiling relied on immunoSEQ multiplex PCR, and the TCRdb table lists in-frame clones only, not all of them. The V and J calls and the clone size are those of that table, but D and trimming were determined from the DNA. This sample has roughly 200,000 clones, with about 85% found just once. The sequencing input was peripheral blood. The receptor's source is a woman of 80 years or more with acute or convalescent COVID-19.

The CDR3 DNA follows: TGTGCCAGCTCACCACCACCGGGCACTGAAGCTTTCTTT. The encoded protein is CASSPPPGTEAFF. V is TRBV18 and J is TRBJ1-1, with D unclear. This CDR3 comprises 13 residues. The germline gives CDR1 KGHSH, CDR2 LQKENI. Trimming shortened V by 0 bases and J by 4 bases, and 6 bases separated the two germline ends.